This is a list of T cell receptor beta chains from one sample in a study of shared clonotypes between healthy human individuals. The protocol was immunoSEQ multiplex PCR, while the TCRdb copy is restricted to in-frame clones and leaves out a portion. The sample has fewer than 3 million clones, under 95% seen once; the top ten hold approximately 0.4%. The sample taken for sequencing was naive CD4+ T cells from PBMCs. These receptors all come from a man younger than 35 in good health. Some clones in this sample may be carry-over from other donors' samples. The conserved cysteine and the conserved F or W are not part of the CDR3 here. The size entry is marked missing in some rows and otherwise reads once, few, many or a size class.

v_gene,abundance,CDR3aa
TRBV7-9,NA,ASSRGTSGNNEQF
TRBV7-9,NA,ASSLVGILENEQF
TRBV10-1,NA,ASGRTGAANTGELF
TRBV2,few,ASRGDQEGYT
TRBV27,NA,ASKTSGRLSDEQY
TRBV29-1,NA,SVGASGRTDTQY
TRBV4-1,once,ASSQLAGQGSTDTQY
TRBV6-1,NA,ASSEAYHARQY
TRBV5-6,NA,ASSSGPFPYEQY
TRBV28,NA,ASSFIAASSYNEQF
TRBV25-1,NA,ASSALGTGNTEAF
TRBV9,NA,ASSPRALNTGELF
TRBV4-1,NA,ASSPIYTSGYGYT
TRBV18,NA,ASSPRSGRVSYEQY
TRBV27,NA,ASSVRGRQF
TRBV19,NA,ASTGRLGTEAF
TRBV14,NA,ASSPYLAGVETQY
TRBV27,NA,ASSLMGRSSYEQY
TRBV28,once,ASSLGGGSSYEQY
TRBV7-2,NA,ASSLHPTGEQY